These 15 T cell receptor beta chains were sequenced from one sample in a study of lymphopenia after photon versus proton radiotherapy. Method: immunoSEQ multiplex PCR; TCRdb's copy keeps in-frame clones and lacks some. The data show some 76,000 clones, approximately 90% seen once. The sample here was peripheral blood, taken from a patient treated with photon-based radiotherapy. Every receptor here comes from a woman between 35 and 50 years old with cholangiocarcinoma.

This clone was found once. V gene TRBV4-3 combines with J gene TRBJ1-6; D is unclear. Trimming took off 4 bases at V and 5 bases at J, with 12 bases between the two ends. The CDR3 contains 15 residues. CDR1 is LGHNA and CDR2 is YSLEER in the germline V gene. As DNA, the CDR3 is TGCGCCAGCAGCCGAGAGGCGCAGAATAATTCACCCCTCCACTTT. Protein: CASSREAQNNSPLHF.

J is TRBJ2-5 and V is TRBV11-3, with 10 bases that match TRBD2. Germline V gene data show CDR1 as SGHNT and CDR2 as YENEEA. V lost 0 bases and J lost 6; bases outside the gene matches: 7. This CDR3 has 16 amino acids. CDR3 DNA sequence: TGTGCCAGCAGCTTAGAGCCTAGCGGGAGCCCCAAGACCCAGTACTTC. Protein sequence: CASSLEPSGSPKTQYF.

V is TRBV6-5 and J is TRBJ2-7, with a tentative D call TRBD1 (7 bases). Germline V gene lookup returns CDR1 MNHEY and CDR2 SVGAGI. V gave up 0 bases and J gave up 6 bases, with 18 bases separating them. The CDR3 contains 16 residues. CDR3 nucleotides: TGTGCCAGCAGTTACTCGTCCGCAGGGGGGAGCGGCGAGCAGTACTTC. Encoded protein: CASSYSSAGGSGEQYF.

The V call is TRBV28, the J call TRBJ1-1; D is unclear. Per the germline V gene, CDR1 is MDHEN and CDR2 is SYDVKM. CDR3 length: 10 amino acids. Deletions cut 8 bases from V and 6 bases from J, with 7 bases between. The CDR3 bases are TGTGCCAGCGGCTGGTCTGAAGCTTTCTTT. It translates to CASGWSEAFF.

The chain carries TRBV28 and TRBJ1-1; no clear D. V dropped 5 bases and J dropped 5 bases, with 12 bases sitting between them. The CDR3 covers 13 residues. Germline V CDR1 and CDR2: MDHEN, SYDVKM. The CDR3 sequence: CASSVEGYTEAFF. CDR3 in DNA: TGTGCCAGCAGTGTGGAAGGGTATACTGAAGCTTTCTTT. The complete variable domain, with remaining parts taken from reference TRBV28 and TRBJ1-1, reads DVKVTQSSRYLVKRTGEKVFLECVQDMDHENMFWYRQDPGLGLRLIYFSYDVKMKEKGDIPEGYSVSREKKERFSLILESASTNQTSMYLCASSVEGYTEAFFGQGTRLTVV.

This clone was detected only once. The chain couples TRBV6-1 to TRBJ2-7, with TRBD1 matching over 7 bases. V was clipped by 1 base and J by 4 bases; unmatched bases: 7. The CDR3 runs to 15 residues. Germline values: CDR1 MNHNS, CDR2 SASEGT. The CDR3 is CASSEGGRGIYEQYF. The CDR3 bases are TGTGCCAGCAGTGAAGGAGGCAGGGGGATTTACGAGCAGTACTTC.

J is TRBJ2-1 and V is TRBV18; TRBD2 matches at 9 bases. This CDR3 has 18 amino acids. Germline V gene data show CDR1 as KGHSH and CDR2 as LQKENI. V was pared by 3 bases and J by 4 bases, with 13 bases of the junction left unmatched. The DNA of the CDR3 is TGTGCCAGCTCACCTTTGGCTGCCGGGCTAGCGGGATACAATGAGCAGTTCTTC. Protein sequence: CASSPLAAGLAGYNEQFF.

This clone was counted between two and nine times. The chain carries TRBV5-6 and TRBJ2-1; TRBD2 matches 12 bases. Trimming removed 1 base from V and 15 bases from J; junction bases left unmatched: 8. This CDR3 is built from 14 residues. The germline CDR1 and CDR2 sequences are SGHDT and YYEEEE. Written as DNA, the CDR3 is TGTGCCAGCAGCTTGTCACTAGCGGGAGGTTGGGGGTTCTTC. This codes for CASSLSLAGGWGFF.

The V and J genes are TRBV4-2 and TRBJ1-2, with 7 bases aligning to TRBD1. V gave up 1 base and J gave up 5 bases; unmatched junction bases: 13. CDR1 is LGHNA, CDR2 YNFKEQ, per germline. The CDR3 runs to 17 residues. CDR3 DNA: TGTGCCAGCAGCCAAGTAGGGACAGTCCTCCGTTATTATGGCTACACCTTC. Translation: CASSQVGTVLRYYGYTF.

The chain uses TRBV7-2 and TRBJ2-3; TRBD2 matches 7 bases. V shed 1 base, J shed 2 bases, and the junction held 3 bases outside the gene matches. CDR3 length: 15 amino acids. Germline V gene data show CDR1 as SGHTA and CDR2 as FQGNSA. The DNA for the CDR3 is TGTGCCAGCAGCTTAGGACTAGCTTTCACAGATACGCAGTATTTT. It is translated as CASSLGLAFTDTQYF.

This chain uses TRBV28 with TRBJ1-4; TRBD1 might be the D (5 bases). The CDR3 is 13 amino acids. Trimming removed 11 bases at V and 6 bases at J, with 16 bases between. The germline CDR1 and CDR2 sequences are MDHEN and SYDVKM. The CDR3 here is CAARPGPYEKLFF. CDR3 bases: TGTGCCGCCCGACCGGGACCTTATGAAAAACTGTTTTTT. The whole variable domain, remainder taken from reference TRBV28 and TRBJ1-4, is DVKVTQSSRYLVKRTGEKVFLECVQDMDHENMFWYRQDPGLGLRLIYFSYDVKMKEKGDIPEGYSVSREKKERFSLILESASTNQTSMYLCAARPGPYEKLFFGSGTQLSVL.

The chain recombines TRBV7-2 with TRBJ2-1, with TRBD2 matching 10 bases. The CDR3 sequence is 15 residues long. CDR1 and CDR2 from the germline V gene are SGHTA and FQGNSA. Trimming removed 3 bases from V and 4 bases from J; junction bases left unmatched: 3. The CDR3 spells CASSFLAGAYNEQFF. The CDR3 DNA is TGTGCCAGCAGCTTCCTAGCGGGAGCGTACAATGAGCAGTTCTTC.

CDR3 sequence (DNA): TGTGCCAGCAGCTTCTCGGAGTCGGCCGACAATGAGCAGTTCTTC. Its translation: CASSFSESADNEQFF. The gene calls are TRBV7-9 and TRBJ2-1; D unclear. Deletions cut 3 bases from V and 5 bases from J, with 14 bases between. Germline V gene sequence: CDR1 SEHNR, CDR2 FQNEAQ (reference sequence). The CDR3 is 15 amino acids.

This clone has a handful of counts. V is TRBV5-1 and J is TRBJ1-1; D not resolved. V lost 5 bases to trimming and J lost 3 bases, with 11 bases between them. The CDR3 contains 13 residues. Germline CDR1 reads SGHRS; CDR2 reads YFSETQ. DNA for the CDR3: TGCGCCAGCAGGTCGACGGAATACACTGAAGCTTTCTTT. It is translated as CASRSTEYTEAFF.

The gene calls are TRBV6-6 and TRBJ1-5; TRBD1 matches at 8 bases. V dropped 5 bases and J dropped 5; count of bases not matched to a gene: 8. The CDR3 has 15 amino acids. The germline gives CDR1 MNHNY, CDR2 SVGAGI (reference sequence). The CDR3 loop is CASSRQGTKDQPQHF. In DNA, the CDR3 is TGTGCCAGCAGTAGACAGGGGACGAAAGATCAGCCCCAGCATTTT.